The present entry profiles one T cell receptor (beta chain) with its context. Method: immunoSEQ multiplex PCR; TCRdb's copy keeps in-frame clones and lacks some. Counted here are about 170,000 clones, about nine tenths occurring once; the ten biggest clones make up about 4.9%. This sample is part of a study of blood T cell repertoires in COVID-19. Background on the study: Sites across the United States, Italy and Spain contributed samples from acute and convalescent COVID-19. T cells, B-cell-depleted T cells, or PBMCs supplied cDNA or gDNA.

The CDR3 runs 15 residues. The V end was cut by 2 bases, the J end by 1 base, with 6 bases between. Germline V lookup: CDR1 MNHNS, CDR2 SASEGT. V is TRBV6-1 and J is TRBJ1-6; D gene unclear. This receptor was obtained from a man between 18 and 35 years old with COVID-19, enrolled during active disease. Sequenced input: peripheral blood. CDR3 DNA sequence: TGTGCCAGCAGTGAACGGGGTTCCTATAATTCACCCCTCCACTTT. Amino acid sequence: CASSERGSYNSPLHF.